This T cell receptor (beta chain) was observed in a study of shared clonotypes between healthy human individuals. Broader study findings: Compared with clonotypes that all four donors shared, non-shared clonotypes had lower generation probabilities. Naive subsets tended to show greater estimated richness than memory subsets.

Comment on this clone: No antigen is known for it.

Original handling: Junction-only sequences without quality scores came from ImmunoSEQ, so filtering differed. The assay was immunoSEQ multiplex PCR, and TCRdb's table has in-frame clones only and misses some. The V and J calls and clone size were taken over from that table, and D and trimming were inferred from the DNA. Among about 380,000 clones listed, around 96% were seen once. The CDR3 consists of 13 residues. Trimming pared 4 bases from V and 6 bases from J, leaving 13 bases between. Germline V lookup: CDR1 SGDLS, CDR2 YYNGEE. This TCR was recovered from a man younger than 40 in good health. The chain uses TRBV9 and TRBJ2-5; D could derive from TRBD1 or TRBD2 (5 bases each). Sequenced material: memory CD8+ T cells sorted from blood. This sample's subset: CD45RO+ cells pooled with CCR7-negative TemRA cells. The CDR3 is CASSPIPGQTQYF. CDR3 DNA sequence: TGTGCCAGCAGCCCGATCCCGGGACAGACCCAGTACTTC.